The subject of this entry is one T cell receptor beta chain. This clonotype was found many times. The antigen it binds to is not known. Within one base of it there is no much larger clone, and no base qualities were kept. A multiplex PCR system amplified the TCR beta CDR3 region, with a first 10-cycle round using 32 V-gene forward and 13 J-gene reverse primers. First-round PCR used a QIAGEN Multiplex PCR Kit, and primer sequences were filed in Chinese patent CN105087789A. A second PCR round added Illumina universal primers using the Phusion High-Fidelity PCR Kit. Sequencing of the TCR libraries was done on the Illumina HiSeq X Ten platform in paired-end mode with a 151 bp read length. The original methods were these. Cutadapt was used to discard reads without multiplex PCR primers, PEAR merged the read pairs, and MiXCR with default settings called the CDR3 regions. Repertoire diversity was assessed by Shannon entropy, and clonality was calculated as one minus the Shannon entropy divided by the ln of the count of productive unique sequences. Clonotypes at a frequency of at least 0.5% were defined as dominant or high-frequency T-cell clones. In TCRdb, the public reads were trimmed at Q25 with fastp and aligned with MiXCR, with productive beta chains retained. Merged by CDR3 protein, the rows form single entries marked with the most common genes and DNA. For this entry, the V and J calls and clone size follow TCRdb and not the study's own pipeline. This sample has some 10,000 distinct CDR3 sequences in its table, and roughly 29% of those were observed once. Roughly 8.1% of the sample comes from the top ten.

These data originate in a study of immune heterogeneity within non-small cell lung tumors (dated by TCRdb to the late 2010s). At the level of the whole study: By histology, the tumors were a few squamous cell carcinomas, 10 non-squamous carcinomas and 1 tumor not otherwise specified. For mutant peptides 8 to 11 amino acids long, netMHCpan-3.0 predicted neoantigen binding to the HLA alleles of each patient. TCR repertoires were analyzed from around 57 tumor loci of some 15 patients, whereas transcriptome data were available for only roughly 43 loci from approximately twelve patients. To look at intratumoral immune heterogeneity, the study ran whole-exome sequencing, RNA-seq and TCR beta repertoire sequencing on several spatially distinct regions taken from every NSCLC tumor.

The V and J ends are trimmed by 1 base and 2 bases, leaving 18 bases between them. CDR1 and CDR2, looked up from the germline V gene, are SGHVS and FQNEAQ. The CDR3 goes from the cysteine to the phenylalanine over 18 residues. CDR3 DNA only is kept here, 54 bases in frame from base 1. Genomic DNA extracted from bulk tumor tissue served as TCR template, with roughly 610 ng gDNA amplified per sample. Multiple biopsies per primary tumor were taken during surgery, spaced as far apart as possible within the tumor mass. The study cohort was described as untreated and was composed of newly diagnosed NSCLC cases undergoing curative surgery. Donors were 15 newly diagnosed non-small cell lung cancer patients undergoing surgery with curative intent. The resected tumor masses were reviewed by two independent pathologists. Sequencing was performed only on DNA and RNA samples of high quality. Points the paper makes about the study in general: High-frequency TCR beta clonotypes were found to be largely distinct between individual patients. Within a given patient, the same dominant CDR3B clonotypes showed up repeatedly across loci, although different tumor locations also carried unique high-frequency clones. Local T-cell repertoire clonality showed a statistically significant but moderate positive correlation with local tumor mutational burden (R around 0.36).

This TCR was sampled from a woman between 55 and 75 years old with non-small cell lung cancer. Sequencing was carried out using lung tumor tissue. The chain uses TRBV7-8 and TRBJ1-5; matching of 6 bases hints at TRBD1 as the D gene. The DNA reads as follows: TGTGCCAGCAGCTTAGTAAGGCAGGGGCTTGGGGGCAATCAGCCCCAGCATTTT. Translation gives CASSLVRQGLGGNQPQHF.